This T cell receptor (beta chain) was obtained from a study of T cells in Graves' hyperthyroidism and ophthalmopathy. What was amplified from RNA transcripts were TCR beta CDR3 regions. Initially, a first-round RT-PCR of the TCR CDR3 employed the HTBI primer set. Each CDR3 protein is one row after TCRdb ran MiXCR on the multiplex PCR reads. This table holds approximately 400,000 distinct CDR3 sequences, 20% to 25% found once. Patients counted as stable if ophthalmopathy did not develop within 18 months. Pregnant or lactating patients were excluded, as were those with uncontrolled infection or other autoimmune disease. On the basis of clinical symptoms, serum thyroxine and TRAb, thyroid ultrasound and orbital computed tomography, diagnoses were made. This clonotype occurred a few times. The CDR3 contains 13 residues. Deletions cut 5 bases from V and 0 bases from J, with 6 bases between.

The receptor's source is a man aged 45 to 65 with Graves' hyperthyroidism. Sequenced sample: blood. The V call is TRBV12-3 or TRBV12-4, the J call TRBJ2-3; unclear D gene. This CDR3 is CASSKLSTDTQYF. The CDR3 nucleotides are TGTGCCAGCAGTAAATTAAGCACAGATACGCAGTATTTT.